The TCR beta chain described here comes from a study of cytomegalovirus exposure and HLA in healthy donors. Study-wide results and limits: In vitro testing confirmed a few CMV-associated chains as specific for CMV antigens.

PCR was performed using 60 Vbeta and 13 Jbeta primers. TCRdb keeps only in-frame clones here, not all; method: immunoSEQ multiplex PCR. The listing contains over 100,000 clones. CDR3 length: 16 residues. The V and J ends lost 3 bases and 5 bases, in that order; junction bases with no gene match: 10. Germline CDR1 MGHDK, CDR2 SYGVNS. Turning to this clone: Its specificity is not known.

The clonotype comes from a woman in her thirties or forties in good health and CMV-seropositive. Sequences were obtained from PBMCs. V gene TRBV25-1 combines with J gene TRBJ1-1; 9 bases align to TRBD1. This chain's CDR3 is CASSDNPRQGDTEAFF. The CDR3 bases are TGTGCCAGCAGTGACAACCCGAGACAGGGGGATACTGAAGCTTTCTTT.